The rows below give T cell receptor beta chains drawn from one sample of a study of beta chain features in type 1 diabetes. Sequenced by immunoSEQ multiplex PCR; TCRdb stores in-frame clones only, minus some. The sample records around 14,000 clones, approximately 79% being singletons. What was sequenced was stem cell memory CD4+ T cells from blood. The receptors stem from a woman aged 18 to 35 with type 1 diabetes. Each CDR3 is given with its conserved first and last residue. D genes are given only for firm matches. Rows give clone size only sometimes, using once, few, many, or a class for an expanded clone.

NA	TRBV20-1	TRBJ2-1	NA	TGCAGTGCCCCGGAGTACAATGAGCAGTTCTTC	CSAPEYNEQFF
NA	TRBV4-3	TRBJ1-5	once	TGCGCCAGCTCCCAGGGTTACGCCGATCAGCCCCAGCATTTT	CASSQGYADQPQHF
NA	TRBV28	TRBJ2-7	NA	TGTGCCAGCACCGGTCAATACGAGCAGTACTTC	CASTGQYEQYF
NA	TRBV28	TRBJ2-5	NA	TGTGCCAGCAGTTTTGGTGGGAGTGGGGAGACCCAGTACTTC	CASSFGGSGETQYF
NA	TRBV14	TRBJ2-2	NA	TGTGCCAGCAGCCAAGACTACCTAGCGCCGCACACCGGGGAGCTGTTTTTT	CASSQDYLAPHTGELFF
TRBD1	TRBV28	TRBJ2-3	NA	TGTGCCAGCAGTTTCCGGGACAGGGAGATGGATACGCAGTATTTT	CASSFRDREMDTQYF
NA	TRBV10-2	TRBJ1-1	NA	TGCGCCAGCAGTGAACAACGTGTTACTGAAGCTTTCTTT	CASSEQRVTEAFF
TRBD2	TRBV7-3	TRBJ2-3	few	TGTGCCAGCAGCACCTCGGGACTAGCGGGAGGGTCCACAGATACGCAGTATTTT	CASSTSGLAGGSTDTQYF
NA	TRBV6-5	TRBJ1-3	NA	TGTGCCAGCAGTTACCGGGCGGCGGGTGGAAACACCATATATTTT	CASSYRAAGGNTIYF
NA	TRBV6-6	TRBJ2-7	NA	TGTGCCAGCAGTTACAGGTCAGGGATCTACGAGCAGTACTTC	CASSYRSGIYEQYF
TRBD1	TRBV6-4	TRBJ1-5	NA	TGTGCCAGCAGGGACAGGGGGTTTACTTATAGCAATCAGCCCCAGCATTTT	CASRDRGFTYSNQPQHF
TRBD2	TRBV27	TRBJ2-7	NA	TGTGCCAGCCAAGCTAGCGGGAGGCTCTCCTACGAGCAGTACTTC	CASQASGRLSYEQYF
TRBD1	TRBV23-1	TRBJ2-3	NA	TGCGCCAGCAGTCGGGAGACAGGGGTCACAGATACGCAGTATTTT	CASSRETGVTDTQYF
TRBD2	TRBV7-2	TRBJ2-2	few	TGTGCCAGCAGCCCGGGACTAGCTGGCACCGGGGAGCTGTTTTTT	CASSPGLAGTGELFF
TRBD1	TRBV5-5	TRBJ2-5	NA	TGTGCCAGCAGCTCGCGGGACAGGGGCCAAGAGACCCAGTACTTC	CASSSRDRGQETQYF
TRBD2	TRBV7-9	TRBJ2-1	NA	TGTGCCAGCAGCTCCCCGGGACTAGCGGGGTACAATGAGCAGTTCTTC	CASSSPGLAGYNEQFF
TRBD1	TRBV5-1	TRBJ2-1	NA	TGCGCCAGCAGCTTGGGGGGACAGGGGGCGAACAATGAGCAGTTCTTC	CASSLGGQGANNEQFF
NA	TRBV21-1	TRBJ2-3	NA	TGTGCCACCGGGACAGTCCGCACAGATACGCAGTATTTT	CATGTVRTDTQYF
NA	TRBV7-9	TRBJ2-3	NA	TGTGCCAGCAGCTATTTCGGGAGCACAGATACGCAGTATTTT	CASSYFGSTDTQYF
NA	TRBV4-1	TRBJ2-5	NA	TGCGCCAGCAGCCAAGATGGGCGTGTGCGGGGGCCTCAAGAGACCCAGTACTTC	CASSQDGRVRGPQETQYF
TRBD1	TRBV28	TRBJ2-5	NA	TGTGCCAGCAGCCCCGGACAGGAAGAGACCCAGTACTTC	CASSPGQEETQYF
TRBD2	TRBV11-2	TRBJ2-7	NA	TGTGCCAGCAGCCCCCGGACTAGCGGGAGCTACGAGCAGTACTTC	CASSPRTSGSYEQYF
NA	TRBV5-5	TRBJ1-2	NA	TGTGCCAGCAGCTATGTCCGGGGGGCTCGTGGCTACACCTTC	CASSYVRGARGYTF
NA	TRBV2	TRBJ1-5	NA	TGTGCCAGCAGTGTTGAGTACAATCAGCCCCAGCATTTT	CASSVEYNQPQHF
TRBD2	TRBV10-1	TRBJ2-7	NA	TGCGCCAGCAGTGAGTCCAGAAAGGGACTAGCGGGATACTACGAGCAGTACTTC	CASSESRKGLAGYYEQYF
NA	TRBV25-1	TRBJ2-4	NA	TGTGCCAGCGCCCGGGATCTGGGAAACATTCAGTACTTC	CASARDLGNIQYF
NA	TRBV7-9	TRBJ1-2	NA	TGTGCCAGCAGCGCCCGACAGGAGTCTGTTGGCTACACCTTC	CASSARQESVGYTF
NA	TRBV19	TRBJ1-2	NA	TGTGCCAGTAGTATAAAGACAGGACCTCTGACGAGAACCTTC	CASSIKTGPLTRTF
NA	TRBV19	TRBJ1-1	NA	TGTGCCAGTAGTATTGCCCGGGACACCGCAGCTTTCTTT	CASSIARDTAAFF
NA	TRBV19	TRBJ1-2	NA	TGTGCCAGTAGCACCGCCCAGGGCGGCGGCTACACCTTC	CASSTAQGGGYTF
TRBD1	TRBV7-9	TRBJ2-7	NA	TGTGCCAGCAGCTCCGCCGGGACAGGGGGCTACGAGCAGTACTTC	CASSSAGTGGYEQYF
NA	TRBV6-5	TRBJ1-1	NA	TGTGCCAGCAGCTACACCGGGACACAGACTGAAGCTTTCTTT	CASSYTGTQTEAFF
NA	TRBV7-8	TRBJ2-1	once	TGTGCCAGCAGCCCTAGAAGACTAAGAAGAAATGAGCAGTTCTTC	CASSPRRLRRNEQFF
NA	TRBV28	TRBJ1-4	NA	TGTGCCAGTGCCCTTATCGAGGGTCGAGAAAAACTGTCTTTT	CASALIEGREKLSF
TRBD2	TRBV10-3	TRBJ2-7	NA	TGTGCCATTCGGGGGGGTGCTGGAAACGAGCAGTACTTC	CAIRGGAGNEQYF
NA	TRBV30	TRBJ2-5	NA	TGTGCCTGGAGTAGAGGAGAGACCCAGTACTTC	CAWSRGETQYF
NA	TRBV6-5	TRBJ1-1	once	TGTGCCAGCAGTTACTCGGGGTCCAGGACTTCTGAAGCTTTCTTT	CASSYSGSRTSEAFF
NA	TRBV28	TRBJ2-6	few	TGTGCCAGCGCCCTCTTCAGGGTCGGGGCCAACGTCCTGACTTTC	CASALFRVGANVLTF
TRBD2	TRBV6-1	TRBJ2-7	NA	TGTGCCAGCAGGCTGACTAGCGGGAGACGAGGCGAGCAGTACTTC	CASRLTSGRRGEQYF
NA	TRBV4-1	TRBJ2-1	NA	TGCGCCAGCAGCCTAGGGGGGGCCAGGGGCTCCTACAATGAGCAGTTCTTC	CASSLGGARGSYNEQFF
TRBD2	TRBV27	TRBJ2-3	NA	TGTGCCAGCATGGGTGGAGCGGGAGATTCAACAGATACGCAGTATTTT	CASMGGAGDSTDTQYF
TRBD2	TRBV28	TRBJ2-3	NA	TGTGCCAGCAGTTCACTAGCGGGCGGATTCACAGATACGCAGTATTTT	CASSSLAGGFTDTQYF
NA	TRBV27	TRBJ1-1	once	TGTGCCAGCAGTTTATTTGGGCGAAACTCGGGGGCTTTCTTT	CASSLFGRNSGAFF